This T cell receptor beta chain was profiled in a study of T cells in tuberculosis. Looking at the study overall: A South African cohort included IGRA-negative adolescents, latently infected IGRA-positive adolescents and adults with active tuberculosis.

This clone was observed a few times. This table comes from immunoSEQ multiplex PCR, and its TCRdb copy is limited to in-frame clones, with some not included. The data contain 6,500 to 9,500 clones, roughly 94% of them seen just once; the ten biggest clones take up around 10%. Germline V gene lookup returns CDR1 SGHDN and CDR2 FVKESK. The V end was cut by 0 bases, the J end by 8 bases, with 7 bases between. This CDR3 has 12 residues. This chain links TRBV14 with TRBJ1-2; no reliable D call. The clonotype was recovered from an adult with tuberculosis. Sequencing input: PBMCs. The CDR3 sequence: CASSQERRGYTF. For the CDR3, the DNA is TGTGCCAGCAGCCAAGAAAGGAGGGGCTACACCTTC.